This TCR beta chain was sequenced in a study of chemoradiotherapy in HPV16-positive cancers. Over chemoradiotherapy, repertoires were sampled more than once. Measured with immunoSEQ multiplex PCR; TCRdb has only the in-frame clones, and not every one. The profile shows about 7,000 clones, 75% to 80% of them singletons. Trimming at V came to 0 bases and at J to 9 bases, leaving 7 bases not matched to a gene. This CDR3 is 14 amino acids long. Germline V lookup: CDR1 MNHNS, CDR2 SASEGT. As for this clone: Its specificity is not known.

Overall study results and limits: The functional HPV-specific definition rests on just a couple of HPV16-positive patients. Candidate HPV-specific clones and E7-related TCR motifs grew in tumor during treatment.

The clonotype was recovered from a human donor with HPV-associated anogenital cancer. The chain has TRBV6-1 and TRBJ2-7, with 8 bases identical to TRBD1. The specimen was taken from a patient who underwent chemoradiotherapy. The DNA for the CDR3 is TGTGCCAGCAGTGAAGCCTCCGCAGGGGGCCCGCAGTACTTC. This gives the protein CASSEASAGGPQYF.